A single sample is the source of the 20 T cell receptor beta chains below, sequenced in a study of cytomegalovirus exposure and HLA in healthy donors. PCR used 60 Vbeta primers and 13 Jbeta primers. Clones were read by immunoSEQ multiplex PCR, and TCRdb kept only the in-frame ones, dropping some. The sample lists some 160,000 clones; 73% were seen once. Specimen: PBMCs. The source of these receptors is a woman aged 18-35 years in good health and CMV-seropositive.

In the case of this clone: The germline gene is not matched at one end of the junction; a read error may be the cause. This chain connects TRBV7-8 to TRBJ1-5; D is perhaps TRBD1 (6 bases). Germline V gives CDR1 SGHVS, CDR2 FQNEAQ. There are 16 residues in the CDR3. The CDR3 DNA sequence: TGTGCCAGCGGCTTGGGATTGGGGGACAACAATCAGCCCCAGCATTTT. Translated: CASGLGLGDNNQPQHF. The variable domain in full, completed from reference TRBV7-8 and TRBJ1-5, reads GAGVSQSPRYKVAKRGQDVALRCDPISGHVSLFWYQQALGQGPEFLTYFQNEAQLDKSGLPSDRFFAERPEGSVSTLKIQRTQQEDSAVYLCASGLGLGDNNQPQHFGDGTRLSIL.

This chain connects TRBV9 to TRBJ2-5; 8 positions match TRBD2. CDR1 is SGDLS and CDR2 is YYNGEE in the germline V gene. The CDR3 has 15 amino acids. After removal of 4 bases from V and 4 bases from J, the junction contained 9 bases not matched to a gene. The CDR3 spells CASSTGTRSPETQYF. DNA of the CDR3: TGTGCCAGCAGCACGGGGACTAGATCACCAGAGACCCAGTACTTC. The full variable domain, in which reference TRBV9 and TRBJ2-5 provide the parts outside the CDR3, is DSGVTQTPKHLITATGQRVTLRCSPRSGDLSVYWYQQSLDQGLQFLIQYYNGEERAKGNILERFSAQQFPDLHSELNLSSLELGDSALYFCASSTGTRSPETQYFGPGTRLLVL.

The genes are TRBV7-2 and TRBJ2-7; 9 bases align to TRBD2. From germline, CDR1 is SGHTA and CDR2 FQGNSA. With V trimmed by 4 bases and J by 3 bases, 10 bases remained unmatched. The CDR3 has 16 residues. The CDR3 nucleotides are TGTGCCAGCAGCTCGGGGGGACTAGCTGGGATCTACGAGCAGTACTTC. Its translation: CASSSGGLAGIYEQYF.

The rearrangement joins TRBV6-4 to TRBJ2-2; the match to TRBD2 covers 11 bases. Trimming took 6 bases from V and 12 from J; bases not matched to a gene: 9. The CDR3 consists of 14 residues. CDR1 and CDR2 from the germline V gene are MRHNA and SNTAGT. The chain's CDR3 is CASSSTSGDVQLFF. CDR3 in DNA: TGTGCCAGCAGCTCGACTAGCGGGGACGTCCAGCTGTTTTTT.

The chain's CDR3 is CATSTRVGGAPEKLFF. The CDR3 region has the DNA TGTGCCACCAGCACGCGGGTAGGGGGGGCACCGGAAAAACTGTTTTTT. The chain employs TRBV15 and TRBJ1-4; perhaps TRBD1 as D (6 bases). The CDR3 runs 16 residues. The germline CDR1 and CDR2 sequences are LNHNV and YYDKDF (reference sequence). Trimming took 4 bases from V and 8 from J, leaving 20 bases between them.

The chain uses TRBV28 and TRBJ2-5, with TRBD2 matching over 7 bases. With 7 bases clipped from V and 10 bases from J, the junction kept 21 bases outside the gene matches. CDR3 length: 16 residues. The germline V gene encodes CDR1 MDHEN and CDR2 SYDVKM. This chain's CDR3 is CASTRLAGTPRGDQYF. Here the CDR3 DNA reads TGTGCCAGCACCCGACTGGCGGGGACCCCTCGGGGGGACCAGTACTTC.

CDR3 bases: TGTGCCAGCAGTGTTCGTCCAGGGATGGAAACTGAAGCTTTCTTT. This gives the protein CASSVRPGMETEAFF. This rearrangement joins TRBV2 to TRBJ1-1, with D perhaps TRBD1 (5 bases). Germline CDR1 and CDR2: SNHLY and FYNNEI. This CDR3 region has 15 residues. Trimming pared 4 bases from V and 5 bases from J, leaving 17 bases between.

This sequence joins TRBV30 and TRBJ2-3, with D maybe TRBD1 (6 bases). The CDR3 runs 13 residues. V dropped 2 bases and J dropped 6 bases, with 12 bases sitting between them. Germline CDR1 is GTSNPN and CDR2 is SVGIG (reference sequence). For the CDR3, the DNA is TGTGCCTGGAGTAACAGGGACGGCGATACGCAGTATTTT. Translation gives CAWSNRDGDTQYF.

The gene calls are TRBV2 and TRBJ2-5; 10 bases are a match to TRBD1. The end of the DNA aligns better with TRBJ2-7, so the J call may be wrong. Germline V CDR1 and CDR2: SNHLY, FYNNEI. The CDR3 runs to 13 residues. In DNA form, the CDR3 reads TGTGCCAGTCGGGGGACAGGGGCCTACGAGCAGTACTTC. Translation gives CASRGTGAYEQYF.

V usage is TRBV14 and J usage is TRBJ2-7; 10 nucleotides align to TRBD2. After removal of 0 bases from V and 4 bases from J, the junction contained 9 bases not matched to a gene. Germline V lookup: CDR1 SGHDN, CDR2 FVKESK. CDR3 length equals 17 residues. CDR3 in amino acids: CASSQEIPAGGRYEQYF. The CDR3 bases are TGTGCCAGCAGCCAAGAGATTCCAGCGGGGGGGCGTTACGAGCAGTACTTC.

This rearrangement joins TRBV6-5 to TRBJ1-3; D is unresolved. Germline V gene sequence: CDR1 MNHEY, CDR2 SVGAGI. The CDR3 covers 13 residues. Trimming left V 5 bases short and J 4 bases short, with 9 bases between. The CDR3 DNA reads TGTGCCAGCAGTGAAGCGCTGGGAAACACCATATATTTT. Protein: CASSEALGNTIYF.

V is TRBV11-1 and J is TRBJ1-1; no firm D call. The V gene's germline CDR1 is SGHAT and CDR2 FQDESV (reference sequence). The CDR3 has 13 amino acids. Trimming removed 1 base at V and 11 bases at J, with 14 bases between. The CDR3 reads CASSLGISAGAFF. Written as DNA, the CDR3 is TGTGCCAGCAGCTTAGGAATTTCAGCCGGGGCTTTCTTT.

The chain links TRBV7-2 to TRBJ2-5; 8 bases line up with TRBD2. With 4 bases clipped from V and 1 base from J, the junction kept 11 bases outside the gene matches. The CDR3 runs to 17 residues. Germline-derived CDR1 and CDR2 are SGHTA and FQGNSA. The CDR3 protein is CASSWVGGSGGQETQYF. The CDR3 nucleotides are TGTGCCAGCAGCTGGGTTGGGGGGAGCGGGGGCCAAGAGACCCAGTACTTC.

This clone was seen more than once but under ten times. Here the CDR3 DNA reads TGTGCCAGTAGAGAGGGGCAGGGGGGCTATAGCAATCAGCCCCAGCATTTT. As protein: CASREGQGGYSNQPQHF. V gene TRBV19 combines with J gene TRBJ1-5; 7 bases match TRBD1. Unmatched junction bases numbered 11, after V lost 6 bases and J lost 0 bases. The CDR3 extends over 17 amino acids. The germline V gene encodes CDR1 LNHDA and CDR2 SQIVND (reference sequence).

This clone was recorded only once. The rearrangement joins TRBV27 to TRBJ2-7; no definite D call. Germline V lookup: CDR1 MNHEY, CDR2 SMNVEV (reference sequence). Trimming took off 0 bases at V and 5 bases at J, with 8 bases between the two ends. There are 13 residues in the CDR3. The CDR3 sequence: CASSLSGWDEQYF. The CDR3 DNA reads TGTGCCAGCAGTTTATCCGGGTGGGACGAGCAGTACTTC.

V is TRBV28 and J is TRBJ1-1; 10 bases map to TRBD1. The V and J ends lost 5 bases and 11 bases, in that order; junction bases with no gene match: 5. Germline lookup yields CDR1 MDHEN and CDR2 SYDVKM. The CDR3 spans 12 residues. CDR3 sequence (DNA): TGTGCCAGCAGTCTGGGGACAGGGGAGGCTTTCTTT. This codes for CASSLGTGEAFF.

The CDR3 DNA reads TGTGCCAGCAGCCTAAACAGGGACTACGAGCAGTACTTC. Its protein product is CASSLNRDYEQYF. The chain uses TRBV5-4 and TRBJ2-7, with D possibly matching TRBD1 (6 bases). Trimming took 4 bases from V and 3 from J, leaving 11 bases between them. This CDR3 has 13 amino acids. Germline CDR1 reads SGHNT; CDR2 reads YYREEE (reference sequence).

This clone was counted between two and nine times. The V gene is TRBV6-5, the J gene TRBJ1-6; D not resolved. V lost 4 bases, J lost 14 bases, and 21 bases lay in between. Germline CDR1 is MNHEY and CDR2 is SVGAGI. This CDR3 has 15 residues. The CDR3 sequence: CASSSGELHTGTLHF. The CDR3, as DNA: TGTGCCAGCAGTTCCGGAGAATTACATACCGGAACCCTCCACTTT.

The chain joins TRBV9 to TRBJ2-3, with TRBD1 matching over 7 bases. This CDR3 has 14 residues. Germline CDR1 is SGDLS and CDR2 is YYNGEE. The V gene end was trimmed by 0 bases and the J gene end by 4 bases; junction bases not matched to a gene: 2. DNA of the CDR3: TGTGCCAGCAGCGTAGCTCAGGGGGCAGATACGCAGTATTTT. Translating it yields CASSVAQGADTQYF. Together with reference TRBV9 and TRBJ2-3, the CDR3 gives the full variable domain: DSGVTQTPKHLITATGQRVTLRCSPRSGDLSVYWYQQSLDQGLQFLIQYYNGEERAKGNILERFSAQQFPDLHSELNLSSLELGDSALYFCASSVAQGADTQYFGPGTRLTVL.

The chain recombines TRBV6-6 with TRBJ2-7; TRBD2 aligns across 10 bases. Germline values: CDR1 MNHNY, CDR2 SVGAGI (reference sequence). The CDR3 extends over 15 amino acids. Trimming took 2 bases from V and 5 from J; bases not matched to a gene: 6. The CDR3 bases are TGTGCCAGCAGTTACACGAGCGGGGGGGCCAACGAGCAGTACTTC. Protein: CASSYTSGGANEQYF.